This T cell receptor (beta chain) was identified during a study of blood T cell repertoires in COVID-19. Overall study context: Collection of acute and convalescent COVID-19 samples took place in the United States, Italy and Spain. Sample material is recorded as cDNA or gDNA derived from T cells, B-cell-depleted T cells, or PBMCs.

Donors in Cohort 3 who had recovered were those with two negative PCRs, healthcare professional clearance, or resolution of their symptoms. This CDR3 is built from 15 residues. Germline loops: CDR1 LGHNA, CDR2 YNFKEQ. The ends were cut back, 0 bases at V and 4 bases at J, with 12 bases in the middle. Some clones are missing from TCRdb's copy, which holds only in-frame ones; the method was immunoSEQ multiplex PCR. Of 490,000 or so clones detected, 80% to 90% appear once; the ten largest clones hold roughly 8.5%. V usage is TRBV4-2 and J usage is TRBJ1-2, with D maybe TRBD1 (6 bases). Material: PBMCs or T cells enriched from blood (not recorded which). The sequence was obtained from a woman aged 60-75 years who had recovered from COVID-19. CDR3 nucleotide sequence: TGTGCCAGCAGCCAAGATCGGGGGGCTGGCTATGGCTACACCTTC. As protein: CASSQDRGAGYGYTF.